The TCR beta chain under discussion was sequenced for a study of T cell repertoires in cytomegalovirus infection. The table lists this clonotype with a count of one. Its antigen is undetermined. TCRdb re-derived calls from the reads in MiXCR, one entry per CDR3 protein. The sample holds 640,000 or so distinct CDR3 sequences; about 33% are singletons and the top ten take 18%. Looked up from germline, CDR1 is SQVTM and CDR2 is ANQGSEA. This CDR3 spans 14 amino acids. Between the trimmed V and J ends, which lost 3 bases and 6 bases, there was a span of 14 bases. The genes are TRBV29-1 and TRBJ1-4; D is unresolved. The sample in question was cultured PBMCs, obtained from culture after CMV antigen stimulation. This clonotype was sampled from a human donor in good health (CMV status not recorded). Some clones in this sample may be carry-over from other donors' samples. The CDR3 is CSVDNGSGDEKLFF. The CDR3, as DNA: TGCAGCGTTGATAATGGGTCCGGGGATGAAAAACTGTTTTTT.